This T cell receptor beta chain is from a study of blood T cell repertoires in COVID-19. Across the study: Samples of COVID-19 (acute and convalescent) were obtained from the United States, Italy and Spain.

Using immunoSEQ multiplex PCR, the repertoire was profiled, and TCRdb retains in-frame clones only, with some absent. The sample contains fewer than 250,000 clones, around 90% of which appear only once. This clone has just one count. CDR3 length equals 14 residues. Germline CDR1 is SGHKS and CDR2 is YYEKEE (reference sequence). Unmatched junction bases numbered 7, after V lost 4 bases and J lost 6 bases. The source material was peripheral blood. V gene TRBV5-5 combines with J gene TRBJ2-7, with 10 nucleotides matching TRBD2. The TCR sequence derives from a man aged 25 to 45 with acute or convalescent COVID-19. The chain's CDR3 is CASSELAGVREQYF. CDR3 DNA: TGTGCCAGCAGCGAGCTAGCGGGAGTCCGCGAGCAGTACTTC.